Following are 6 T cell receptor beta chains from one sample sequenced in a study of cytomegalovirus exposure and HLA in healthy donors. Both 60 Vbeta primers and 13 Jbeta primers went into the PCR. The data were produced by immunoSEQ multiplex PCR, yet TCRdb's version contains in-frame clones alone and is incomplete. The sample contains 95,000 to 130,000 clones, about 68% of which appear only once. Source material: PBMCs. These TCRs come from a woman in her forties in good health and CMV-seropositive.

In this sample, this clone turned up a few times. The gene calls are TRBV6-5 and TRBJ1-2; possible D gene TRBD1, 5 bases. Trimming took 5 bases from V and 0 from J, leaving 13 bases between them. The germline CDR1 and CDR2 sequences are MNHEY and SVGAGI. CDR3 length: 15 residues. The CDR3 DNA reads TGTGCCAGCAGTCGAGCGGGGGGGGCTAACTATGGCTACACCTTC. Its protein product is CASSRAGGANYGYTF.

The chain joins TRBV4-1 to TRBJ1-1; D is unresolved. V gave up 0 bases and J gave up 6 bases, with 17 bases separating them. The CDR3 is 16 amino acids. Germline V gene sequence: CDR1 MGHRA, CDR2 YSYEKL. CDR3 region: CASSQDLGSSPPEAFF. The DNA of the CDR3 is TGCGCCAGCAGCCAAGATCTGGGGAGTTCGCCCCCTGAAGCTTTCTTT.

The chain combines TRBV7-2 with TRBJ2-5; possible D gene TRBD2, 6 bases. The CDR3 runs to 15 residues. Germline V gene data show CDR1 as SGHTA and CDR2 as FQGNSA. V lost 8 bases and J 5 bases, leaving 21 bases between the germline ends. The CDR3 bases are TGTGCCAGCCACGAAGGAAAACTAGCAACGGAGACCCAGTACTTC. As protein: CASHEGKLATETQYF.

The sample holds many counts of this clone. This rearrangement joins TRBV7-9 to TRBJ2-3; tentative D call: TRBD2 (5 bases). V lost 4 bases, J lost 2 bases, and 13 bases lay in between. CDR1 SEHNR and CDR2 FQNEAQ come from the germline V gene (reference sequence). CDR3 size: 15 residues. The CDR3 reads CASSSTRGNTDTQYF. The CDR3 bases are TGTGCCAGCAGCTCCACACGAGGGAACACAGATACGCAGTATTTT.

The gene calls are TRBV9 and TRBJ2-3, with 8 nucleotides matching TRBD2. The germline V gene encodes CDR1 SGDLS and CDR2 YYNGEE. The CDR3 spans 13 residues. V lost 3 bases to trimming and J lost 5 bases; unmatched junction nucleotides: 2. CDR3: CASSDLAGDTQYF. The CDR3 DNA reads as TGTGCCAGCAGCGACCTAGCGGGAGATACGCAGTATTTT.

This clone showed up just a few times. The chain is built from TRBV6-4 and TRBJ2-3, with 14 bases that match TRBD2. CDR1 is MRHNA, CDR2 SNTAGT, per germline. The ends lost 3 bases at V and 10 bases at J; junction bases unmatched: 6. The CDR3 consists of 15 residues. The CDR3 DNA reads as TGTGCCAGCAGTGAAGGGACTAGCGGGAGTATGGCGCAGTATTTT. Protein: CASSEGTSGSMAQYF.